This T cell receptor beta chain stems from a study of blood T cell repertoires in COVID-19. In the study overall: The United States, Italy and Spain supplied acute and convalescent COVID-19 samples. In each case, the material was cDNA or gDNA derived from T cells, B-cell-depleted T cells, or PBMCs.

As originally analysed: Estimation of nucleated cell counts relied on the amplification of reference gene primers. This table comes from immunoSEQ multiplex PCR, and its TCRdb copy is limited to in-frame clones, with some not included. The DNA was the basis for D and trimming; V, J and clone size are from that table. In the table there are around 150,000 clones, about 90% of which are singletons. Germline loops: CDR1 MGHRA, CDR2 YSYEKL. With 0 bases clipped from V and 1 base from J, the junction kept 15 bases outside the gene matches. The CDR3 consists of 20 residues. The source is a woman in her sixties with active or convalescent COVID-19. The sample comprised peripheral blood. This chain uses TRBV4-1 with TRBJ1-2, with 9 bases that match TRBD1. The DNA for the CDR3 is TGCGCCAGCAGCCAAGAAGGCGTCGGAACCGGGACAGGGTTTAACTATGGCTACACCTTC. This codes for CASSQEGVGTGTGFNYGYTF.